This T cell receptor (beta chain) emerged from a study of blood T cell repertoires in COVID-19. Study-wide context: From T cells, B-cell-depleted T cells, or PBMCs came the material, which was cDNA or gDNA.

V dropped 0 bases and J dropped 5 bases, with 17 bases sitting between them. There are 17 residues in the CDR3. Germline V lookup: CDR1 SGHNT, CDR2 YYREEE (reference sequence). Authors' data handling: Reference gene primer amplification gave nucleated cell count estimates. The repertoire was sequenced with immunoSEQ multiplex PCR; TCRdb's copy has only in-frame clones and lacks some. V, J and clone size derive from that table, while D and trimming were established from the DNA sequence. Here the sample spans about 290,000 clones, around 89% being singletons. This clone was seen only a few times. The gene calls are TRBV5-4 and TRBJ2-2; a weak D match, TRBD2 (5 bases). The sequenced sample consisted of peripheral blood. This receptor was identified in a man aged 35 to 55 with acute or convalescent COVID-19. CDR3 bases: TGTGCCAGCAGCTTGGCGCTCACTAGGGCTCAAACCGGGGAGCTGTTTTTT. Its translation: CASSLALTRAQTGELFF.